The present T cell receptor beta chain was sequenced within a study of blood T cell repertoires in COVID-19 (dated by TCRdb to about 2020). Study-wide context: Collaborator samples came from the United States, Italy and Spain and covered acute and convalescent phases of COVID-19. The material from the prospective study consisted of cDNA or gDNA derived from T cells, B-cell-depleted T cells, or PBMCs. The dataset comprised deeply sampled blood TCRbeta repertoires from subjects exposed to, actively infected with, or recovered from COVID-19. The repertoires were released in a freely available public database intended as a resource for research on the immune response to SARS-CoV-2. The samples were drawn from the first 160 participants of the ongoing ImmuneRACE study and from 1,254 subjects provided by 6 global collaborators. Nearly every sample came with metadata listing a de-identified subject ID, COVID-19 status, age in years and sex. HLA class I and class II types, where available, came from metadata supplied by the sample provider rather than from assay-based typing.

Overall study results and their limits: The quantity of clinical and demographic metadata differed by source and by participant and was supplied without curation.

CDR3 length: 12 amino acids, cysteine to phenylalanine. Only the CDR3 part of the read is kept: 36 bases, read in frame from the first base. V is pared back by 4 bases and J by 1 base, with 5 bases lying between the germline termini. In the germline V gene, CDR1 corresponds to SGHRS and CDR2 to YFSETQ. The immunoSEQ Assay, a bias-controlled multiplex PCR, was used to amplify TCRbeta CDR3 regions from genomic DNA. Per the original workflow: The number of nucleated cells in each sample was estimated by amplification of reference gene primers within the assay. To quantify the absolute abundance of each unique TCRbeta CDR3 rearrangement, sequence reads were collapsed and filtered. For each sample, productive Simpson clonality was calculated as the square root of Simpson's diversity index across productive rearrangements. TCRdb carries this immuneACCESS record with in-frame sequences only. Its versions omit some clonotypes, under half of them owing to an unresolved V gene in the studies checked, with the rest unexplained. That table gives V, J and clone size, and the DNA gave D and trimming. The sample contains approximately 440,000 clones, approximately 89% of them found a single time. Around 13% of the sample is in the top ten clones.

Worth noting for this clone: Which antigen it targets is not known. Base qualities were left out, and no much larger clone turns up one base away. Other nucleotide sequences from this sample produce the same CDR3.

In Seattle, one collaborating source enrolled patients while the infection was active and tracked those patients longitudinally over the course of disease. The collaborating institutions used their own protocols to collect whole blood in K2EDTA tubes. For TCRbeta analysis, collaborator samples were shipped as frozen whole blood, as isolated PBMCs, or as DNA extracted from either sample type. The TCR originated in a woman aged 45-65 years with COVID-19, enrolled during active disease. What was sequenced was peripheral blood. The V and J genes are TRBV5-1 and TRBJ1-1; there is no confident call for the D gene. The DNA sequence follows: TGCGCCAGCAGCACGGGGAACACTGAAGCTTTCTTT. This sequence encodes CASSTGNTEAFF.